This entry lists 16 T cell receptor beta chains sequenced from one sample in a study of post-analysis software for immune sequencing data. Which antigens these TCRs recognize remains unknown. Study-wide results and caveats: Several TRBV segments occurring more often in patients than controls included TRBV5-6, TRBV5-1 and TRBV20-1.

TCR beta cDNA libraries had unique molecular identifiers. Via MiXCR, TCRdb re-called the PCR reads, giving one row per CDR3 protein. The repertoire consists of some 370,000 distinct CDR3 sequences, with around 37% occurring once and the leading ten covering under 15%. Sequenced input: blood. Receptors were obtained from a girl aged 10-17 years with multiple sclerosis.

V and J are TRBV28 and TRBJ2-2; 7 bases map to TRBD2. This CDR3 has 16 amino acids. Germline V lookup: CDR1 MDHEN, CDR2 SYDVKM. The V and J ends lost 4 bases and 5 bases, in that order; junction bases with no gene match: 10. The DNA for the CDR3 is TGTGCCAGCAGTTCCCCCGGGGGAGGGAGAACCGGGGAGCTGTTTTTT. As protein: CASSSPGGGRTGELFF. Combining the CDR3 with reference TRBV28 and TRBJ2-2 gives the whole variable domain DVKVTQSSRYLVKRTGEKVFLECVQDMDHENMFWYRQDPGLGLRLIYFSYDVKMKEKGDIPEGYSVSREKKERFSLILESASTNQTSMYLCASSSPGGGRTGELFFGEGSRLTVL.

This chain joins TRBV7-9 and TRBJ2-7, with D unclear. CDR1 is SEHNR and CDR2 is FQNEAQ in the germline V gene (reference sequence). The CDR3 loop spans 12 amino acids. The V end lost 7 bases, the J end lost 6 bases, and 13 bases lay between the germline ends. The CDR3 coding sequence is TGTGCCAGCACCTTCAGTATTGGCGAGCAGTACTTC. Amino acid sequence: CASTFSIGEQYF.

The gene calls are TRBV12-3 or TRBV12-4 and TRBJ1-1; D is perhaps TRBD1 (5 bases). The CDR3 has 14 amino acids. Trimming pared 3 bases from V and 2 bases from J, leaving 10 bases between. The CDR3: CASSLGRFNTEAFF. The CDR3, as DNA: TGTGCCAGCAGTTTGGGACGGTTTAACACTGAAGCTTTCTTT.

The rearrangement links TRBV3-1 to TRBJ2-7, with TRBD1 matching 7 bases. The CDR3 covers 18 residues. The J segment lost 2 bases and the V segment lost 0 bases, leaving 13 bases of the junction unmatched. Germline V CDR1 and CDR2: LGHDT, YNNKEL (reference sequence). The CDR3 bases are TGTGCCAGCAGCCAAGAGGACAGGATTCGACTCTTACCCTACGAGCAGTACTTC. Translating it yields CASSQEDRIRLLPYEQYF.

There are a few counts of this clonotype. This CDR3 is CASMASWVGGNQPQHF. CDR3 nucleotide sequence: TGTGCCAGCATGGCAAGTTGGGTGGGGGGCAATCAGCCCCAGCATTTT. The chain joins TRBV27 to TRBJ1-5, with D tentatively TRBD1 (5 bases). This CDR3 is built from 16 residues. Per germline, CDR1 MNHEY and CDR2 SMNVEV (reference sequence). Trimming removed 7 bases from V and 2 bases from J, with 18 bases in between.

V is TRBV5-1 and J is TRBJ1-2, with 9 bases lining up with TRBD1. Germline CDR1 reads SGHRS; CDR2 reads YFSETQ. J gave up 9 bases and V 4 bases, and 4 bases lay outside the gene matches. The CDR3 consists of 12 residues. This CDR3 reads CASSPGQGSYTF. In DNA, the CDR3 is TGCGCCAGCAGCCCGGGACAGGGTAGCTACACCTTC. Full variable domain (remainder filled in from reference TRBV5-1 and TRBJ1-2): KAGVTQTPRYLIKTRGQQVTLSCSPISGHRSVSWYQQTPGQGLQFLFEYFSETQRNKGNFPGRFSGRQFSNSRSEMNVSTLELGDSALYLCASSPGQGSYTFGSGTRLTVV.

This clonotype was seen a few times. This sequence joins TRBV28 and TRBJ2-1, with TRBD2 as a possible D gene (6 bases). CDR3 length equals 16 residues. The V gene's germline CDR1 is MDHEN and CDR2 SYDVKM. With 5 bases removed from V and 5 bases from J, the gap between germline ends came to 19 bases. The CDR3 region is CASSPGGLARNNEQFF. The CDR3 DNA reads TGTGCCAGCAGTCCCGGAGGGCTAGCCCGTAACAATGAGCAGTTCTTC.

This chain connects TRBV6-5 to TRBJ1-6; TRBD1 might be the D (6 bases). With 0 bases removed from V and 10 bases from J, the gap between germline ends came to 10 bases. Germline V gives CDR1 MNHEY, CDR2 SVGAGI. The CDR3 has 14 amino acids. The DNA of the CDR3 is TGTGCCAGCAGTTACTCGCGAACAGGGTCACCCCTCCACTTT. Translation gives CASSYSRTGSPLHF.

CDR3 in amino acids: CASSAPPGQAVGFYNEQFF. CDR3 nucleotide sequence: TGTGCCAGCAGTGCTCCTCCGGGACAGGCCGTGGGGTTTTACAATGAGCAGTTCTTC. This chain uses TRBV2 with TRBJ2-1; 8 bases match TRBD1. Germline-derived CDR1 and CDR2 are SNHLY and FYNNEI. This CDR3 is 19 amino acids long. V was clipped by 4 bases and J by 4 bases; unmatched bases: 18.

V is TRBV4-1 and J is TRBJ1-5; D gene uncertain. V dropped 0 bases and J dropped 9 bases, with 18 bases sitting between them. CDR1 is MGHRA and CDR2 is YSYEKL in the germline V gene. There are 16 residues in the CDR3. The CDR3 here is CASSQDPQWRIPPQHF. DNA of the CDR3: TGCGCCAGCAGCCAAGATCCACAGTGGAGGATTCCGCCCCAGCATTTT.

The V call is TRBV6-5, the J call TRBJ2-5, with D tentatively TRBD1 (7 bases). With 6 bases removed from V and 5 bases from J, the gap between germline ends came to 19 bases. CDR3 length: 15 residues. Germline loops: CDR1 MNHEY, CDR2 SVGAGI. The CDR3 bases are TGTGCCAGCAGCCGACAGGGAGGAGGAGGCGAGACCCAGTACTTC. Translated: CASSRQGGGGETQYF.

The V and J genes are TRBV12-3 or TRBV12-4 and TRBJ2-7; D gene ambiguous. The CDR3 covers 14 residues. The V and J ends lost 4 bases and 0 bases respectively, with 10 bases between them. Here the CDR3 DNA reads TGTGCCAGCAGTTCTAGGCGAAGCTCCTACGAGCAGTACTTC. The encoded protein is CASSSRRSSYEQYF.

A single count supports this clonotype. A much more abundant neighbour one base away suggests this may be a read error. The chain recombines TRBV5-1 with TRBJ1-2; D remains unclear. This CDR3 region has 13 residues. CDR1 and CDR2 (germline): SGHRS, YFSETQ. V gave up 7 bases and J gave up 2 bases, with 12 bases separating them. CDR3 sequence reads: CASSIGENYGYTF. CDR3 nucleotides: TGCGCCAGCTCTATCGGGGAAAACTATGGCTACACCTTC.

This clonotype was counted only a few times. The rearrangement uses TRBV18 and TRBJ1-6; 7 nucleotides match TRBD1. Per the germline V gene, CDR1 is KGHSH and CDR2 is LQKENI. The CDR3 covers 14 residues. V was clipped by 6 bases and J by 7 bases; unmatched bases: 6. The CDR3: CASSGQAINSPLHF. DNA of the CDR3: TGTGCCAGCTCCGGACAGGCTATCAATTCACCCCTCCACTTT.

The CDR3 protein is CASSLGGRGPDTQYF. In DNA form, the CDR3 reads TGTGCCAGCAGCTTAGGGGGTAGGGGGCCAGATACGCAGTATTTT. The V gene is TRBV7-2, the J gene TRBJ2-3, with 7 bases matching TRBD1. Unmatched junction bases numbered 5, after V lost 1 base and J lost 4 bases. CDR3 length: 15 amino acids. Germline V lookup: CDR1 SGHTA, CDR2 FQGNSA.

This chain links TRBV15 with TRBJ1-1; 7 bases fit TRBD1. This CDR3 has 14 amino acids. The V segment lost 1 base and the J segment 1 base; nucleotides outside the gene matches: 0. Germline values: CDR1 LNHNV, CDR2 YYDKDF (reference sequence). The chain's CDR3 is CATSRGDRNTEAFF. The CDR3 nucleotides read TGTGCCACCAGCAGAGGGGACAGGAACACTGAAGCTTTCTTT.